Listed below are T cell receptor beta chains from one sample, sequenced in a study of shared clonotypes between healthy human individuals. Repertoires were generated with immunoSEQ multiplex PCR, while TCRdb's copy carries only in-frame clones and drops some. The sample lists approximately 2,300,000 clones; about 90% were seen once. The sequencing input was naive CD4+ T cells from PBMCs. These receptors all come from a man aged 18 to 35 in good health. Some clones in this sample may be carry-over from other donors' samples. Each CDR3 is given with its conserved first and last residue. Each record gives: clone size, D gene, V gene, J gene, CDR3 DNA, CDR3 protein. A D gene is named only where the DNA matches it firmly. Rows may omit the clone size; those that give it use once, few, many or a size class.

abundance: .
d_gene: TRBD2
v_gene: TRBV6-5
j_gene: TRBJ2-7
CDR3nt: TGTGCCAGCAGTTACTCGACTAGCGGGATCTACGAGCAGTACTTC
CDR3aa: CASSYSTSGIYEQYF

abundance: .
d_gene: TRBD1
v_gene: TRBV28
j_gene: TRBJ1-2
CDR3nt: TGTGCCAGCAATCGACAGGGGGCGGTTAAACACGATGGCTACACCTTC
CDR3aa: CASNRQGAVKHDGYTF

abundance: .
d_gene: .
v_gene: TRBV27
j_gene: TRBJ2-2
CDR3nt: TGTGCCAGCAGTTTCTTAGGGAACACCGGGGAGCTGTTTTTT
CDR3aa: CASSFLGNTGELFF

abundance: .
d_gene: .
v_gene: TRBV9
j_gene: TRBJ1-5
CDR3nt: TGTGCCAGCAGCCCCGGACCCTCTTCAGATCAGCCCCAGCATTTT
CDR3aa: CASSPGPSSDQPQHF

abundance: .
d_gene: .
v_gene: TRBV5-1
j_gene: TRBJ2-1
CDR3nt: TGCGCCAGCAGCTTGTTGCCCGACAATGAGCAGTTCTTC
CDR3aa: CASSLLPDNEQFF

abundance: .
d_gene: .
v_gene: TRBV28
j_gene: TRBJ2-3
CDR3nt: TGTGCCAGCAGCCCCCGACCGGGACCAAGCACAGATACGCAGTATTTT
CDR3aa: CASSPRPGPSTDTQYF

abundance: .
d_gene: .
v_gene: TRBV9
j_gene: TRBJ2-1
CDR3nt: TGTGCCAGCACCCCGGGGGATGGGGTTCGTGAGCAGTTCTTC
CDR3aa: CASTPGDGVREQFF

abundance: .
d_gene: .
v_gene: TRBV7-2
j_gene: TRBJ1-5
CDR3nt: TGTGCCAGCAGCATACAGGGACAGCCCCAGCATTTT
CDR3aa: CASSIQGQPQHF

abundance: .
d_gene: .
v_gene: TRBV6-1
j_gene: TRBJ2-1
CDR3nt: TGTGCCAGCAGTGAAGCTAGGGGCCGGGATGAGCAGTTCTTC
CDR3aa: CASSEARGRDEQFF

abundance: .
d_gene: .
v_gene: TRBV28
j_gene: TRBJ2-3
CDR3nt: TGTGCCAGCAGTTTATACAACGGCGCAGATACGCAGTATTTT
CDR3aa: CASSLYNGADTQYF

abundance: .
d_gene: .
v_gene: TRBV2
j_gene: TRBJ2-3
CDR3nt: TGTGCCAGCAGTGGTTCTCTAGCGAGCACAGATACGCAGTATTTT
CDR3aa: CASSGSLASTDTQYF

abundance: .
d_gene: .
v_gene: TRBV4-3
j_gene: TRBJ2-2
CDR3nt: TGCGCCAGCAGCCAAGGGCTGTCAGGGAACACCGGGGAGCTGTTTTTT
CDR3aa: CASSQGLSGNTGELFF

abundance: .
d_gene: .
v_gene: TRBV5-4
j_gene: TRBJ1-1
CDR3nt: TGTGCCAGCAGCTACAAGAACACTGAAGCTTTCTTT
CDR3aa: CASSYKNTEAFF

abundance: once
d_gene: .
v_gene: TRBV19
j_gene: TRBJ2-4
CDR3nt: TGTGCCAGTAGTATGGGCGTGGGTAGCGGTTTAGCCAAAAACATTCAGTACTTC
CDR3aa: CASSMGVGSGLAKNIQYF

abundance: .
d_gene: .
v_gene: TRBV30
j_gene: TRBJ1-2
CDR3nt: TGTGCCTGGGGCACAGTGACTAACTATGGCTACACCTTC
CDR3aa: CAWGTVTNYGYTF